A selection of T cell receptor beta chains follows, all from one sample in a study of T-cell memory formation after mild COVID-19. A single record per CDR3 protein comes from TCRdb applying MiXCR to the 5' RACE reads. In the table there are 140,000 or so distinct CDR3 sequences, around 15% of which are singletons. Sequencing used PBMCs or a T cell subset sorted from them (not recorded which). These receptors originate from an adult woman who had mild COVID-19 (a few samples of this study predate the infection). Cell type and time point are not known. Each CDR3 is given with its conserved first and last residue. Fields, in order: D gene, V gene, J gene, clone size, CDR3 protein, CDR3 DNA. The D gene is left open where the match is weak. Clone sizes are given selectively: once, few, many, or a class where the clone is expanded.

>TRBD2|TRBV7-8|TRBJ2-5|few
CASSLGGGWETQYF
TGTGCCAGCAGCCTCGGGGGGGGTTGGGAGACCCAGTACTTC
>TRBD1|TRBV7-2|TRBJ1-2|few
CASSPWAGGGYGYTF
TGTGCCAGCAGCCCATGGGCAGGGGGCGGCTATGGCTACACCTTC
>TRBD2|TRBV7-3|TRBJ2-3|many
CASSLELAGTDTQYF
TGTGCCAGCAGCTTAGAACTAGCGGGAACAGATACGCAGTATTTT
>TRBD2|TRBV11-2|TRBJ2-7|NA
CASSKSGASSYEQYF
TGTGCCAGCAGCAAAAGCGGGGCGAGCTCCTACGAGCAGTACTTC
>NA|TRBV5-1|TRBJ2-2|NA
CASSYSYGRGPTGELFF
TGCGCCAGCAGCTACTCCTACGGGAGGGGGCCCACCGGGGAGCTGTTTTTT
>TRBD1|TRBV6-6|TRBJ1-4|few
CASSFQDRGSNEKLFF
TGTGCCAGCAGTTTCCAAGACAGGGGCTCTAATGAAAAACTGTTTTTT
>NA|TRBV15|TRBJ2-3|few
CATSRVDTAEVPLTQYF
TGTGCCACCAGCAGAGTGGACACGGCGGAAGTACCACTTACGCAGTATTTT
>NA|TRBV5-4|TRBJ1-1|NA
CASSFTRETYSEAFF
TGTGCCAGCAGCTTCACGCGCGAGACATATTCTGAAGCTTTCTTT
>NA|TRBV29-1|TRBJ2-2|NA
CSVGDPGGELFF
TGCAGCGTTGGGGACCCGGGGGGGGAGCTGTTTTTT
>NA|TRBV27|TRBJ1-2|few
CASSLTVNGGYTF
TGTGCCAGCAGTTTGACAGTTAACGGGGGCTACACCTTC
>NA|TRBV7-9|TRBJ2-7|many
CASSWSTLNYEQYF
TGTGCCAGCAGCTGGTCGACCTTGAACTACGAGCAGTACTTC
>TRBD1|TRBV6-6|TRBJ2-7|few
CASSSIRSTGSSYEQYF
TGTGCCAGCAGTTCCATTAGATCGACAGGGTCCTCCTACGAGCAGTACTTC
>NA|TRBV5-5|TRBJ1-5|NA
CASSLDWGSNQPQHF
TGTGCCAGCAGCTTGGACTGGGGTAGCAATCAGCCCCAGCATTTT
>NA|TRBV9|TRBJ2-5|few
CASSVLGATGLQETQYF
TGTGCCAGCAGCGTCTTGGGAGCCACCGGTCTCCAAGAGACCCAGTACTTC
>NA|TRBV4-1|TRBJ1-5|NA
CASSQERGQPQHF
TGCGCCAGCAGCCAGGAGCGGGGTCAGCCCCAGCATTTT
>TRBD2|TRBV3-1|TRBJ2-1|NA
CASSHGGLAGYNEQFF
TGTGCCAGCAGCCATGGGGGACTAGCGGGGTACAATGAGCAGTTCTTC
>TRBD2|TRBV7-9|TRBJ2-7|NA
CASSPLTSGAYEQYF
TGTGCCAGCAGCCCCCTGACTAGCGGGGCCTACGAGCAGTACTTC
>NA|TRBV20-1|TRBJ2-7|NA
CSALTWPAEGYEQYF
TGCAGTGCCCTTACCTGGCCGGCCGAGGGGTACGAGCAGTACTTC
>TRBD1|TRBV7-9|TRBJ2-7|few
CASSPSRTGFSYEQYF
TGTGCCAGCAGCCCTAGCCGGACAGGTTTCTCCTACGAGCAGTACTTC
>NA|TRBV12-3/TRBV12-4|TRBJ2-3|many
CASSPTVSDTQYF
TGTGCCAGCAGTCCGACAGTTTCAGATACGCAGTATTTT
>NA|TRBV6-2/TRBV6-3|TRBJ1-2|few
CASSYIDRIRYGYTF
TGTGCCAGCAGTTACATCGACAGGATTCGCTATGGCTACACCTTC